This passage covers 27 T cell receptor beta chains from one sample sequenced in a study of OX40 agonist ivuxolimab in advanced cancers. Library construction relied on the immunoSEQ multiplex PCR assay. Entries here come from immuneACCESS through TCRdb and include only in-frame sequences with V and J called. Some clones fail to appear in such tables; in the studies checked, an unresolved V gene covers under half of the shortfall, and the cause of the remainder is unknown. Recorded for this sample are tens of thousands of clones; 80% to 95% of them occurred a single time. The ten largest clonotypes hold 0.33% of the sample. Specimen: CD4+ or CD8+ T cells sorted from blood, collected in a trial of the OX40 agonist ivuxolimab. The origin of the receptors is an adult with an advanced solid tumor such as melanoma, head and neck, liver or kidney cancer.

This sequence joins TRBV7-2 and TRBJ2-7; D remains ambiguous. From germline, CDR1 is SGHTA and CDR2 FQGNSA. V gave up 3 bases and J gave up 3 bases, with 9 bases separating them. This CDR3 is 13 amino acids long. DNA for the CDR3: TGTGCCAGCAGCTTCGGGCAGAGCTACGAGCAGTACGTC. Residues: CASSFGQSYEQYV.

This clone was detected only a few times. The rearrangement joins TRBV2 to TRBJ1-6; unclear D gene. This CDR3 spans 13 amino acids. The ends were cut back, 7 bases at V and 7 bases at J, with 11 bases in the middle. The germline V gene has CDR1 SNHLY and CDR2 FYNNEI. The CDR3 sequence: CASIPAQNSPLHF. The CDR3 coding sequence is TGTGCCAGCATTCCTGCCCAGAATTCACCCCTCCACTTT.

This clone turned up a few times. V is TRBV7-6 and J is TRBJ2-7; tentative D call: TRBD1 (6 bases). This CDR3 is 15 amino acids long. Looked up from germline, CDR1 is SGHVS and CDR2 is FNYEAQ. Trimming left V 3 bases short and J 5 bases short, with 17 bases between. In DNA, the CDR3 is TGTGCCAGCAGCTTTTCGCACAGGGCTGGGAACGAGCAGTACTTC. The encoded protein is CASSFSHRAGNEQYF.

The J gene is TRBJ1-4, the V gene TRBV5-4; D uncertain. The CDR3 sequence is 13 residues long. V was pared by 2 bases and J by 12 bases, with 14 bases between. CDR1 and CDR2 from the germline V gene are SGHNT and YYREEE (reference sequence). CDR3 DNA sequence: TGTGCCAGCAGCTTCGTCCAAGGCTCGGAACTGTTTTTT. Translated: CASSFVQGSELFF.

The chain carries TRBV30 and TRBJ1-3, with D hard to call. CDR1 and CDR2 (germline): GTSNPN, SVGIG (reference sequence). V gave up 3 bases and J gave up 2 bases, with 8 bases separating them. The CDR3 sequence is 13 residues long. CDR3 bases: TGTGCCTGGAGCGACGGGGCTGGAAACACCATATATTTT. This sequence encodes CAWSDGAGNTIYF.

The chain couples TRBV2 to TRBJ1-2, with a possible D match to TRBD1 (5 bases). The CDR3 has 15 amino acids. V was clipped by 2 bases and J by 8 bases, with 18 bases between them. The V gene's germline CDR1 is SNHLY and CDR2 FYNNEI. The CDR3 nucleotides read TGTGCCAGCAGTGAAAGAGGGGCTGGCGCTCGGGGCTACACCTTC. Translation: CASSERGAGARGYTF.

This clone has a single count. This chain links TRBV6-5 with TRBJ2-5; D gene uncertain. V dropped 0 bases and J dropped 1 base, with 6 bases sitting between them. The CDR3 is 14 amino acids. Germline CDR1 is MNHEY and CDR2 is SVGAGI. CDR3 sequence (DNA): TGTGCCAGCAGTTACTCAAACGTCCAAGAGACCCAGTACTTC. The encoded protein is CASSYSNVQETQYF.

The chain links TRBV27 to TRBJ1-6, with a possible D match to TRBD1 (5 bases). Germline V gives CDR1 MNHEY, CDR2 SMNVEV (reference sequence). The CDR3 length is 15 residues. The ends were cut back, 2 bases at V and 7 bases at J, with 12 bases in the middle. The CDR3 loop is CASSLTPPGNSPLHF. The CDR3 DNA reads as TGTGCCAGCAGTTTAACCCCGCCAGGGAATTCACCCCTCCACTTT.

The genes are TRBV19 and TRBJ2-7; TRBD1 aligns across 10 bases. CDR3 length: 13 residues. Per germline, CDR1 LNHDA and CDR2 SQIVND (reference sequence). V was clipped by 6 bases and J by 10 bases; unmatched bases: 9. This chain's CDR3 is CASSLGQGLPQYF. The CDR3 region has the DNA TGTGCCAGTAGCTTGGGACAGGGGCTCCCCCAGTACTTC.

The rearrangement links TRBV6-5 to TRBJ1-1; a possible D gene is TRBD1 (5 bases). Germline CDR1 reads MNHEY; CDR2 reads SVGAGI. Trimming removed 5 bases at V and 4 bases at J, with 14 bases between. This CDR3 contains 14 residues. DNA of the CDR3: TGTGCCAGCAGTGCACAGGTTCTGGGCACTGAAGCTTTCTTT. Translated: CASSAQVLGTEAFF.

In its sample, this clone was seen once. CDR3 coding DNA: TGTGCCAGCAGTTTATCCGCAGGGATCACAGGGTCACCCCTCCACTTT. Its protein product is CASSLSAGITGSPLHF. The chain combines TRBV28 with TRBJ1-6, with D perhaps matching TRBD1 (6 bases). With 1 base removed from V and 10 bases from J, the gap between germline ends came to 17 bases. The germline gives CDR1 MDHEN, CDR2 SYDVKM. This CDR3 has 16 amino acids.

V is TRBV7-9 and J is TRBJ2-2; D remains ambiguous. Germline V gene data show CDR1 as SEHNR and CDR2 as FQNEAQ (reference sequence). The V gene lost 3 bases and the J gene lost 1 base, with 6 bases spanning the gap. The CDR3 is 14 residues long. The CDR3 DNA reads TGTGCCAGCAGCTTTAAGAGGAACACCGGGGAGCTGTTTTTT. Its translation: CASSFKRNTGELFF.

The rearrangement uses TRBV5-1 and TRBJ1-1; TRBD1 agrees at 7 bases. V gave up 4 bases and J gave up 4 bases; unmatched junction bases: 4. This CDR3 region has 13 residues. Per the germline V gene, CDR1 is SGHRS and CDR2 is YFSETQ. Here the CDR3 reads CASSTTGTTEAFF. The CDR3 DNA is TGCGCCAGCAGCACGACAGGGACCACTGAAGCTTTCTTT.

The chain is built from TRBV7-8 and TRBJ2-3; D may be TRBD2 (6 bases). V shed 4 bases and J shed 7 bases, with 18 bases lying between them. The CDR3 sequence is 15 residues long. CDR1 is SGHVS, CDR2 FQNEAQ, per germline. CDR3: CASSSRDSGYYTQYF. CDR3 nucleotides: TGTGCCAGCAGCTCCAGGGACTCCGGGTATTATACGCAGTATTTT.

This chain links TRBV15 with TRBJ1-5; the D gene is possibly TRBD1 (5 bases). V lost 0 bases and J 0 bases, leaving 9 bases between the germline ends. The CDR3 has 16 residues. The germline gives CDR1 LNHNV, CDR2 YYDKDF (reference sequence). Written as DNA, the CDR3 is TGTGCCACCAGCAGAGATCGGGGGATTAGCAATCAGCCCCAGCATTTT. Residues: CATSRDRGISNQPQHF.

The chain combines TRBV10-3 with TRBJ1-1, with D possibly being TRBD1 (5 bases). V was pared by 2 bases and J by 10 bases, with 14 bases between. The CDR3 is made up of 13 amino acids. The germline V gene encodes CDR1 ENHRY and CDR2 SYGVKD. CDR3 sequence (DNA): TGTGCCATCAGTGAGGGGAGTCAGGGTGCAGCTTTCTTT. This encodes CAISEGSQGAAFF.

This clone occurred once. V usage is TRBV6-1 and J usage is TRBJ1-2; TRBD1 matches at 9 bases. The V segment lost 8 bases and the J segment 8 bases; nucleotides outside the gene matches: 12. The CDR3 consists of 14 residues. The germline V gene encodes CDR1 MNHNS and CDR2 SASEGT. The CDR3 spells CASHQGQGIEGYTF. The CDR3 bases are TGTGCCAGCCATCAGGGACAGGGAATAGAGGGCTACACCTTC.

The rearrangement joins TRBV2 to TRBJ2-7; 9 bases align to TRBD1. Germline values: CDR1 SNHLY, CDR2 FYNNEI. The CDR3 totals 14 residues. V shed 3 bases and J 6 bases; nucleotides not matched to a gene: 6. Here the CDR3 reads CASSDPDRGTEQYF. Here the CDR3 DNA reads TGTGCCAGCAGTGACCCGGACAGGGGAACCGAGCAGTACTTC. Combining the CDR3 with reference TRBV2 and TRBJ2-7 gives the whole variable domain EPEVTQTPSHQVTQMGQEVILRCVPISNHLYFYWYRQILGQKVEFLVSFYNNEISEKSEIFDDQFSVERPDGSNFTLKIRSTKLEDSAMYFCASSDPDRGTEQYFGPGTRLTVT.

This chain connects TRBV14 to TRBJ2-5; TRBD2 matches 8 bases. The CDR3 is made up of 14 amino acids. V dropped 4 bases and J dropped 3; count of bases not matched to a gene: 4. The germline gives CDR1 SGHDN, CDR2 FVKESK. The CDR3 protein is CASSPTGGEETQYF. The CDR3 bases are TGTGCCAGCAGCCCAACCGGGGGGGAAGAGACCCAGTACTTC.

This clone has a single count. The CDR3 loop is CASSSQGNGGTF. DNA of the CDR3: TGTGCCAGCAGCTCCCAGGGGAATGGAGGCACCTTC. The V and J genes are TRBV5-6 and TRBJ1-2; tentatively, D is TRBD1 (6 bases). Germline loops: CDR1 SGHDT, CDR2 YYEEEE. V gave up 3 bases and J gave up 13 bases, with 16 bases separating them. The CDR3 has 12 residues.

About this clone itself: Mismatch with germline at one junction end may stem from a read error. The J gene is TRBJ2-1, the V gene TRBV7-7; TRBD1 aligns across 9 bases. Germline lookup yields CDR1 SSHAT and CDR2 FNYEAQ (reference sequence). The CDR3 is made up of 13 amino acids. CDR3 protein: CASSADRGNEQFF. Here the CDR3 DNA reads TGTGCTAGCAGCGCGGACAGGGGCAATGAGCAGTTCTTC. Supplemented by reference TRBV7-7 and TRBJ2-1, the full variable domain reads GAGVSQSPRYKVTKRGQDVTLRCDPISSHATLYWYQQALGQGPEFLTYFNYEAQPDKSGLPSDRFSAERPEGSISTLTIQRTEQRDSAMYRCASSADRGNEQFFGPGTRLTVL.

The rearrangement links TRBV6-5 to TRBJ1-5; D gene unclear. V lost 0 bases, J lost 1 base, and 7 bases lay in between. The CDR3 is made up of 15 amino acids. Germline V gives CDR1 MNHEY, CDR2 SVGAGI. For the CDR3, the DNA is TGTGCCAGCAGTTACTCGGGCAGGAGCAATCAGCCCCAGCATTTT. Translated: CASSYSGRSNQPQHF.

The rearrangement links TRBV30 to TRBJ1-4, with unresolved D. The germline CDR1 and CDR2 sequences are GTSNPN and SVGIG (reference sequence). The CDR3 runs to 13 residues. V was pared by 3 bases and J by 2 bases, with 7 bases between. The CDR3 region is CAWSRGTNEKLFF. CDR3 DNA sequence: TGTGCCTGGAGCAGAGGGACTAATGAAAAACTGTTTTTT.

The V and J genes are TRBV27 and TRBJ2-7, with TRBD1 matching 7 bases. CDR1 and CDR2 (germline): MNHEY, SMNVEV (reference sequence). CDR3 size: 14 residues. The CDR3 is CASRTTGLSYERYV. CDR3 nucleotide sequence: TGTGCCAGCAGAACGACAGGGCTGTCCTACGAGCGGTACGTC.

The rearrangement uses TRBV19 and TRBJ2-3; 10 bases fit TRBD1. CDR1 is LNHDA and CDR2 is SQIVND in the germline V gene (reference sequence). The V gene end was trimmed by 5 bases and the J gene end by 4 bases; junction bases not matched to a gene: 6. The CDR3 consists of 15 residues. The chain's CDR3 is CASSLDRGMADTQYF. CDR3 nucleotide sequence: TGTGCCAGTAGTTTGGACAGGGGGATGGCAGATACGCAGTATTTT.

The chain has TRBV25-1 and TRBJ1-5; perhaps TRBD1 as D (5 bases). Trimming removed 5 bases at V and 8 bases at J, with 13 bases between. CDR1 MGHDK and CDR2 SYGVNS come from the germline V gene. CDR3 length: 13 residues. The CDR3: CASSRAAGEPQHF. CDR3 coding DNA: TGTGCCAGCAGTCGGGCGGCGGGGGAGCCCCAGCATTTT.

V gene TRBV7-8 combines with J gene TRBJ1-1; D unresolved. In germline, CDR1 is SGHVS, CDR2 FQNEAQ. The CDR3 is 14 residues long. V gave up 3 bases and J gave up 4 bases, with 12 bases separating them. CDR3 DNA sequence: TGTGCCAGCAGCTTGGACTCCTGGGGCACTGAAGCTTTCTTT. Protein sequence: CASSLDSWGTEAFF.